One TCR beta chain is described in this entry. At one end the junction does not follow the germline gene, possibly because of a read error. Other DNA variants within this sample encode the same CDR3. This sample is part of a study of shared clonotypes between healthy human individuals. This CDR3 is built from 11 residues. Germline V gene lookup returns CDR1 SGHDT and CDR2 YYEEEE. Sequencing used immunoSEQ multiplex PCR; TCRdb keeps in-frame clones, though not all of them. The table includes over 150,000 clones, 65% to 80% detected once. The TCR originated in a man younger than 40 in good health. What was sequenced was memory CD4+ T cells sorted from blood. Sample subset: CD45RA-negative fraction. The chain is built from TRBV5-6 and TRBJ2-7; no firm D call. The CDR3 sequence is CASSWDYEQYF. The CDR3 nucleotides read TGTGCTAGCAGCTGGGACTACGAGCAGTACTTC.